This T cell receptor (beta chain) was recovered during a study of CXCR3-negative and CXCR3-positive naive CD8 T cells. Study conclusions and caveats: Naive cells, whether CXCR3-negative or CXCR3-positive, had similar TRBV-TRBJ usage, while memory cells differed. The study found CXCR3 expression partially decreased after cryopreservation and ran most assays on fresh PBMCs. In CXCR3-positive naive cells, the TRB CDR3s were more hydrophobic than in CXCR3-negative naive cells.

Sorting was done in triplicate for each CD8+ T cell subset (around 300,000 cells each). 5' RACE that incorporated UMI labels was used to prepare the TRB cDNA libraries. TCRdb reprocessed the 5' RACE reads and keeps a single row for each CDR3 protein, giving no DNA. Its table records 140,000 to 150,000 distinct CDR3 sequences. The germline V gene encodes CDR1 WNHNN and CDR2 SYGVQD (reference sequence). This CDR3 is 16 amino acids long. Turning to this clonotype: Its antigen is as yet unknown.

The gene calls are TRBV10-1 and TRBJ2-1; the TCRdb D gene call, TRBD1, has no DNA to confirm it. The source material was naive CXCR3+ CD8+ T cells from blood. As for subset: CD45RO-CCR7+CD27+CD95- naive CD8+ T cells expressing CXCR3 (TNR3+). The sequence was obtained from a human donor in good health. Some clones in this sample may be carry-over from other donors' samples. CDR3 sequence reads: CASSESPGDEYNEQFF.